This T cell receptor (beta chain) emerged from a study of T cell changes during pregnancy in multiple sclerosis. Clones were sequenced by immunoSEQ multiplex PCR, and TCRdb holds only the in-frame ones, with some missing. The sample includes tens of thousands of clones, about 94% of them seen just once. V dropped 0 bases and J dropped 4 bases, with 8 bases sitting between them. Looked up from germline, CDR1 is LGHNA and CDR2 is YNFKEQ. CDR3 size: 14 residues. Specimen: peripheral blood, collected in the third trimester of pregnancy. The receptor comes from a female donor with multiple sclerosis, enrolled in a pregnancy study. The chain carries TRBV4-2 and TRBJ2-3; no clear D. This CDR3 reads CASSQDTVADTQYF. Written as DNA, the CDR3 is TGTGCCAGCAGCCAAGATACTGTTGCAGATACGCAGTATTTT.